Given below is one TCR beta chain in context. The antigen is undetermined. This CDR3 is also generated by other DNA sequences in the sample. The entry originates in a study of shared clonotypes between healthy human individuals. For the study at large: Two women and a few men aged 18 to 49 made up the donors. Study observations and caveats: Rarefaction indicated that sorted-subset sequencing remained incomplete although depth was large.

CDR1 is MNHEY, CDR2 SMNVEV, per germline (reference sequence). The V gene lost 2 bases and the J gene lost 1 base, with 6 bases spanning the gap. The CDR3 spans 14 residues. Naive-designated CD8 cells lacked CD45RO, were positively enriched for CCR7, and omitted terminally differentiated effector memory CD45RA+ cells. Each donor was a Caucasian adult residing in Nashville, Tennessee. The assay used deep level. The assay was immunoSEQ multiplex PCR, and TCRdb's table has in-frame clones only and misses some. This sample has hundreds of thousands of clones; about 95% occur once, and the top ten carry over 0.095%.

The V call is TRBV27, the J call TRBJ1-5; TRBD1 is a possible D gene (6 bases). The sample consisted of naive CD8+ T cells sorted from blood. This clonotype originated in a woman in her twenties or thirties in good health. In nucleotides, the CDR3 is TGTGCCAGCAGTTTACAGGGGAGCAATCAGCCCCAGCATTTT. Amino acids: CASSLQGSNQPQHF.